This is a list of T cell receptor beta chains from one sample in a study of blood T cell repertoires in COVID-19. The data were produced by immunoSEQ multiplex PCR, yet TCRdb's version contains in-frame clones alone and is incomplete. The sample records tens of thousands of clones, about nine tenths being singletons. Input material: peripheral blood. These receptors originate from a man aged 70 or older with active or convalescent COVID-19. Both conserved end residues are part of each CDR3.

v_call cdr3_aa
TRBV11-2 CASSLEGRYNEQFF
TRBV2 CASRGQGAPFVPEAFF
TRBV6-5 CASSYGQGARYGYTF
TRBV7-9 CASSPRSYGYTF
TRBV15 CATSLIRAGNQPQHF
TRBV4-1 CASSRPEGLAGGRFSYNEQFF
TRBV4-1 CASSQGRGLVGSEQFF
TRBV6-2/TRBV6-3 CASSYDRRGSNEQFF
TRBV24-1 CATSDSGQGLSYEQYF
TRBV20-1 CSASALREQYF
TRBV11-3 CASSFGGTGGSQETQYF
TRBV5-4 CASSGTGVETQYF
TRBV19 CATAGLTDTQYF
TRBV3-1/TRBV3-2 CASSLMTSSVTQYF
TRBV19 CASSVDRGGGYTF
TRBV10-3 CAISEFTGFNQPQHF
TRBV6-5 CASSPIDSSYEQYF
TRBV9 CASSVEDRGNEQFF
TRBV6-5 CASRRQHNQPQHF
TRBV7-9 CASSPQGGITEAFF
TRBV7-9 CASSPRRESSYNEQFF
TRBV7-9 CASSPGHYGYTF
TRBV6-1 CASSEASLVGTQYF
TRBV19 CASSIETGGISDEQFF
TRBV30 CAWNGGSHPYEQYF
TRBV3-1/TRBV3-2 CASSLTGNEQFF
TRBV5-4 CASSLGGRAINEQFF
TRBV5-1 CASSLVSSPRGSYEQYF
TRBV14 CASSQGTGGQSYGYTF
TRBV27 CASSLRVAYEQYF
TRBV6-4 CASSDFCSYNSPLHF
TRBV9 CASSVSGSGNTIYF
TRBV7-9 CASSLEGLAGHNEQFF
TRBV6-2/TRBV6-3 CASSDRGSFDEQYF
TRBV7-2 CASSPGGSSYEQYF
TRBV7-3 CASSPQGTGGHEQFF
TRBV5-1 CASSLVRQGTEAFF
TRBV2 CASSGNSGMTGELFF
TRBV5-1 CASSPGQGLSSPLHF
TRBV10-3 CAIRAGQGLNQPQHF
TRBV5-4 CASSSGLAKNTGELFF
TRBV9 CASSAQGSTIYF
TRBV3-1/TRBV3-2 CASSQMATDTQYF
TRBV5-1 CASLRGLAGGGDTQYF